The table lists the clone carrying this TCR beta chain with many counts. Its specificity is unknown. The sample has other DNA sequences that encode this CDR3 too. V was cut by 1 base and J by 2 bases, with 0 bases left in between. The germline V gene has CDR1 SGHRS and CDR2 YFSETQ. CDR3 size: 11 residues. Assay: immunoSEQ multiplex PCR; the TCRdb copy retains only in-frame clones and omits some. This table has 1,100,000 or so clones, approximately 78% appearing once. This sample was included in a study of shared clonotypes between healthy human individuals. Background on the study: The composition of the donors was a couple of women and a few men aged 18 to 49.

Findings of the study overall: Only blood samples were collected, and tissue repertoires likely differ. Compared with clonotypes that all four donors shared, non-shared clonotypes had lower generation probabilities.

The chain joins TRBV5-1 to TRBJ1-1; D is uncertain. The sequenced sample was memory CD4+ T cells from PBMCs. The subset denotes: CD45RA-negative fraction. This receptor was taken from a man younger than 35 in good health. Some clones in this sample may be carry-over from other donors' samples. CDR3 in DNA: TGCGCCAGCAGCTTGAACACTGAAGCTTTCTTT. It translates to CASSLNTEAFF.